The entry below gives a single T cell receptor (beta chain) sequence along with its context. What it binds is not known. The PCR contained 60 Vbeta and 13 Jbeta primers. Method: immunoSEQ multiplex PCR; TCRdb's copy keeps in-frame clones and lacks some. The table has about 200,000 clones, 65% to 80% seen once. The CDR3 has 13 amino acids. Germline V lookup: CDR1 SNHLY, CDR2 FYNNEI. The J segment lost 8 bases and the V segment lost 8 bases, leaving 7 bases of the junction unmatched. The data belong to a study of cytomegalovirus exposure and HLA in healthy donors. Study findings and constraints: Researchers counted approximately 160 TCR beta chains as cytomegalovirus-associated.

The specimen sequenced was PBMCs. This chain connects TRBV2 to TRBJ2-4; 9 bases fit TRBD1. This TCR was recovered from a young woman in good health and CMV-seropositive. This CDR3 reads CASGGQGLYIQYF. Written as DNA, the CDR3 is TGTGCCAGCGGGGGACAGGGATTATACATTCAGTACTTC.